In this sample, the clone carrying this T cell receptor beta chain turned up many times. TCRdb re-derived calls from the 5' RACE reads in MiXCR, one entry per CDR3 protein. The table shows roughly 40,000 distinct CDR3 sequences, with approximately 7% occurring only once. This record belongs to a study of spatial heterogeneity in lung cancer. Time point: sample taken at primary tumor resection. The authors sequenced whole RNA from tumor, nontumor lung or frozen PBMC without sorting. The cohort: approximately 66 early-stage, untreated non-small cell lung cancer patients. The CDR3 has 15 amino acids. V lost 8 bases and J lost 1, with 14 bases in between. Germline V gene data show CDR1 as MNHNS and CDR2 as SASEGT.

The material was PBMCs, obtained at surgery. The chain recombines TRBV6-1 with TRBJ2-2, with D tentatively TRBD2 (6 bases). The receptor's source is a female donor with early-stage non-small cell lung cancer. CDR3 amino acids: CASCFSGGNTGELFF. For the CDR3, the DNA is TGTGCCAGCTGCTTTAGCGGCGGGAACACCGGGGAGCTGTTTTTT.